This T cell receptor (beta chain) was sequenced in a study of T cell responses to AZD1222 COVID-19 vaccine. The study, taken as a whole, reports: Donors were mostly white British, more females; clonal diversity possibly underestimated.

Turning to this clone: Its target is not known.

Germline CDR1 SNHLY, CDR2 FYNNEI. CDR3 size: 14 residues. Trimming cost V 6 bases and J 6 bases, with 12 bases left between them. The data were produced by immunoSEQ multiplex PCR, yet TCRdb's version contains in-frame clones alone and is incomplete. The sample contains about 190,000 clones, 75% to 90% of which appear only once. The source was peripheral blood, collected on day 0 of MenACWY control vaccination. The origin of this receptor is an adult in good health. The rearrangement uses TRBV2 and TRBJ1-6, with D possibly being TRBD1 (6 bases). Here the CDR3 DNA reads TGTGCCAGCAGGGCGAGACAGGCTAATTCACCCCTCCACTTT. Translated, it gives CASRARQANSPLHF.